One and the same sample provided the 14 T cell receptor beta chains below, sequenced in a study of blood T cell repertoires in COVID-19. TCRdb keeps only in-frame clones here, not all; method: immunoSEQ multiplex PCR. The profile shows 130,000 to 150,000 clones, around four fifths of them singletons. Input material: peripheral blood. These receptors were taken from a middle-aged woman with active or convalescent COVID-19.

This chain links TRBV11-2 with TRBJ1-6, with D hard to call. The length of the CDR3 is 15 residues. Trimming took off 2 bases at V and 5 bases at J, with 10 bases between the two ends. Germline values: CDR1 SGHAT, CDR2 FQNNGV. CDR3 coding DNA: TGTGCCAGCAGCTTAATTAAACACCATAATTCACCCCTCCACTTT. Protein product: CASSLIKHHNSPLHF.

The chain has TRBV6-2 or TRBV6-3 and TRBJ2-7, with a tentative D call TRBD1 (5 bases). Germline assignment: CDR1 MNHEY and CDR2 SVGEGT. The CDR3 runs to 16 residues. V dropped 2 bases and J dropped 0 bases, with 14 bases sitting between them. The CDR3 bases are TGTGCCAGCAGTTACGGTGCAGGGCCCCCCTCCTACGAGCAGTACTTC. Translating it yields CASSYGAGPPSYEQYF.

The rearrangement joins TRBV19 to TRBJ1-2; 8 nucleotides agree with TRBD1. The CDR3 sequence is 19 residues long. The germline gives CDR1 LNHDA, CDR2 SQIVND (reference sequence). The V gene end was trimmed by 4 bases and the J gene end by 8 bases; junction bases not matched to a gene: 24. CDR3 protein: CASSTRRAGQGPSMRGYTF. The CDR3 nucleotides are TGTGCCAGTAGTACCCGTCGCGCTGGACAGGGCCCGTCTATGAGAGGCTACACCTTC. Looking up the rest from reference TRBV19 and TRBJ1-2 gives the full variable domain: DGGITQSPKYLFRKEGQNVTLSCEQNLNHDAMYWYRQDPGQGLRLIYYSQIVNDFQKGDIAEGYSVSREKKESFPLTVTSAQKNPTAFYLCASSTRRAGQGPSMRGYTFGSGTRLTVV.

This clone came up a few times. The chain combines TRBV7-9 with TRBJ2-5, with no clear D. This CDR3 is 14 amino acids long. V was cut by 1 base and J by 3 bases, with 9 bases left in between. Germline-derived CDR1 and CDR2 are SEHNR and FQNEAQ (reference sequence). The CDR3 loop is CASSLVRDEETQYF. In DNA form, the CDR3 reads TGTGCCAGCAGCTTAGTAAGAGATGAAGAGACCCAGTACTTC.

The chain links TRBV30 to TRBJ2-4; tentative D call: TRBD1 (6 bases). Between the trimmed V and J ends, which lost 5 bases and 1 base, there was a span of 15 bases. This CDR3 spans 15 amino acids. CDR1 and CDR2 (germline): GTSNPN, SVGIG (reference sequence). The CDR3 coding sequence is TGTGCCTGGCTACCAGGGGTCCGGGCCAAAAACATTCAGTACTTC. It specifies CAWLPGVRAKNIQYF. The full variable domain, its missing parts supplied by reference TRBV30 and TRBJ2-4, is SQTIHQWPATLVQPVGSPLSLECTVEGTSNPNLYWYRQAAGRGLQLLFYSVGIGQISSEVPQNLSASRPQDRQFILSSKKLLLSDSGFYLCAWLPGVRAKNIQYFGAGTRLSVL.

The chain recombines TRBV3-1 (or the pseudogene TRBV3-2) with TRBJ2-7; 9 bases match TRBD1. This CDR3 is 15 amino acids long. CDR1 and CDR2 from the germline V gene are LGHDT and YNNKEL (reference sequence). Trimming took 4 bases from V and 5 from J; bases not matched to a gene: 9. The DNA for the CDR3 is TGTGCCAGCAGCCTTCAGACAGGGGGACCGCACGAGCAGTACTTC. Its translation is CASSLQTGGPHEQYF.

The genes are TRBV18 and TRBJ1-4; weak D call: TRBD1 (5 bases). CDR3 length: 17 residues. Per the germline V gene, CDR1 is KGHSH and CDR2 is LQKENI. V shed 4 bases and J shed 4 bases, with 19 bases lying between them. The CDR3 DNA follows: TGTGCCAGCTCACTACCCAGGACTACAGGTTATAATGAAAAACTGTTTTTT. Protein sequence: CASSLPRTTGYNEKLFF.

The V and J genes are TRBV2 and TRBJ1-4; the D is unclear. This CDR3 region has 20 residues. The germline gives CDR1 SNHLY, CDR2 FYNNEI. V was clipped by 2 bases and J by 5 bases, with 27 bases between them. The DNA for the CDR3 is TGTGCCAGCAGTGAACCCGATCCCCCTTCGTGGGGAGACGGAAATGAAAAACTGTTTTTT. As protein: CASSEPDPPSWGDGNEKLFF.

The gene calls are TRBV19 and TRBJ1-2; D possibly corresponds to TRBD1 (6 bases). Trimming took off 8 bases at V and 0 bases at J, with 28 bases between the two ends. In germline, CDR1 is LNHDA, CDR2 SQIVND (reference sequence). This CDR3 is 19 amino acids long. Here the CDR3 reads CASATAGLGHAGANYGYTF. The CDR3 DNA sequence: TGTGCCAGTGCAACCGCTGGACTCGGACACGCAGGGGCTAACTATGGCTACACCTTC.

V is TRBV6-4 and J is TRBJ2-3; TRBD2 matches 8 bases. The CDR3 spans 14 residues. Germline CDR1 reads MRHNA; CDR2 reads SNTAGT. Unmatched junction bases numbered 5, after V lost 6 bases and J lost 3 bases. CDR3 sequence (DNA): TGTGCCAGCAGAAATAGCGGGAAGACAGATACGCAGTATTTT. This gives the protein CASRNSGKTDTQYF.

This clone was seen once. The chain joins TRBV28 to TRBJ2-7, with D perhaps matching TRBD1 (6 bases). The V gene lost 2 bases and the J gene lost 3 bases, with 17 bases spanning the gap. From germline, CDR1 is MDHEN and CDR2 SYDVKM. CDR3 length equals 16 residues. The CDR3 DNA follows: TGTGCCAGCAGTTTAGGGGGCTCTACATCGATCTACGAGCAGTACTTC. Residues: CASSLGGSTSIYEQYF.

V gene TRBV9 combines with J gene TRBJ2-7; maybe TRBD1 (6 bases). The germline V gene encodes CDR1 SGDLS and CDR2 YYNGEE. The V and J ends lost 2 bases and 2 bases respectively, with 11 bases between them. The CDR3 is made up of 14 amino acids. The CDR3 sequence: CASSVDSRTYEQYF. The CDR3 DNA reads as TGTGCCAGCAGCGTGGACAGTAGAACCTACGAGCAGTACTTC. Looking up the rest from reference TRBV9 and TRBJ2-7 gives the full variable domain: DSGVTQTPKHLITATGQRVTLRCSPRSGDLSVYWYQQSLDQGLQFLIQYYNGEERAKGNILERFSAQQFPDLHSELNLSSLELGDSALYFCASSVDSRTYEQYFGPGTRLTVT.

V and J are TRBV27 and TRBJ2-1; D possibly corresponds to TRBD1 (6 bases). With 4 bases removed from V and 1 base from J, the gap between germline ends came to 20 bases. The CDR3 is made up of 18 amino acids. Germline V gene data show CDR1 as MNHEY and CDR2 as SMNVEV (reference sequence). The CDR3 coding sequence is TGTGCCAGCAGTTACAGGGTCCTCCGGGTGGGATCCTACAATGAGCAGTTCTTC. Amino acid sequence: CASSYRVLRVGSYNEQFF.

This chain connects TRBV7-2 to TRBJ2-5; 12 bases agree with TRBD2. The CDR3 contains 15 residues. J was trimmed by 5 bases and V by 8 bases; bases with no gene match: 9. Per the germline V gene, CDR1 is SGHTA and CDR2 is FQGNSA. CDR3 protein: CASGTPSGRGETQYF. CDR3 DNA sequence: TGTGCCAGCGGAACCCCTAGCGGGAGGGGTGAGACCCAGTACTTC.